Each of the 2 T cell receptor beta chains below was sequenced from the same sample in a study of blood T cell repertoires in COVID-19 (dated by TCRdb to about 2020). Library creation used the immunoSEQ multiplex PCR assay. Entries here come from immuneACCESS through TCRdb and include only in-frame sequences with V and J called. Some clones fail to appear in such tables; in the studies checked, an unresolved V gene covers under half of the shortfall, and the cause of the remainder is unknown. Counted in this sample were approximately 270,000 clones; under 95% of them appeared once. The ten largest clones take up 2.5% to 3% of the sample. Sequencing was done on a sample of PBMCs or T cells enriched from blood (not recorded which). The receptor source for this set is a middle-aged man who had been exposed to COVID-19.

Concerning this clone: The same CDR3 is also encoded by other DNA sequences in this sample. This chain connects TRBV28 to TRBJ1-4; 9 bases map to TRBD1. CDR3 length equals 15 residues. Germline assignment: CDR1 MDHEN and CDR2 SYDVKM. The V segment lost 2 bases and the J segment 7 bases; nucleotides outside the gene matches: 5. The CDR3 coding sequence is TGTGCCAGCAGTTTACCAACAGGGGGCAGTGAAAAACTGTTTTTT. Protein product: CASSLPTGGSEKLFF.

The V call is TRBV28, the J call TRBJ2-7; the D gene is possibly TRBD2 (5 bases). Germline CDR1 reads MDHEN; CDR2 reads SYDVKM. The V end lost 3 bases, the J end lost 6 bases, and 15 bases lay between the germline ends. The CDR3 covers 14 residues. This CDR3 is CASSFSRSEGEQYF. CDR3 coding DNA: TGTGCCAGCAGTTTTAGTAGGTCCGAGGGCGAGCAGTACTTC.